This TCR beta chain was documented in a study of shared clonotypes between healthy human individuals. Per the study methods: Filtering differed since immunoSEQ provided only junctions, with no quality scores. Using immunoSEQ multiplex PCR, the repertoire was profiled, and TCRdb retains in-frame clones only, with some absent. That table gives V, J and clone size, and the DNA gave D and trimming. This table has roughly 500,000 clones, more than 75% appearing once. CDR3 length: 13 amino acids. The V and J ends lost 3 bases and 0 bases respectively, with 8 bases between them. CDR1 GTSNPN and CDR2 SVGIG come from the germline V gene (reference sequence).

The V call is TRBV30, the J call TRBJ2-5; D remains ambiguous. The sequence was collected from a woman between 35 and 50 years old in good health. Some clones in this sample may be carry-over from other donors' samples. Sequenced: PBMCs. The CDR3 coding sequence is TGTGCCTGGAGAGGCAGGTACCAAGAGACCCAGTACTTC. It translates to CAWRGRYQETQYF.